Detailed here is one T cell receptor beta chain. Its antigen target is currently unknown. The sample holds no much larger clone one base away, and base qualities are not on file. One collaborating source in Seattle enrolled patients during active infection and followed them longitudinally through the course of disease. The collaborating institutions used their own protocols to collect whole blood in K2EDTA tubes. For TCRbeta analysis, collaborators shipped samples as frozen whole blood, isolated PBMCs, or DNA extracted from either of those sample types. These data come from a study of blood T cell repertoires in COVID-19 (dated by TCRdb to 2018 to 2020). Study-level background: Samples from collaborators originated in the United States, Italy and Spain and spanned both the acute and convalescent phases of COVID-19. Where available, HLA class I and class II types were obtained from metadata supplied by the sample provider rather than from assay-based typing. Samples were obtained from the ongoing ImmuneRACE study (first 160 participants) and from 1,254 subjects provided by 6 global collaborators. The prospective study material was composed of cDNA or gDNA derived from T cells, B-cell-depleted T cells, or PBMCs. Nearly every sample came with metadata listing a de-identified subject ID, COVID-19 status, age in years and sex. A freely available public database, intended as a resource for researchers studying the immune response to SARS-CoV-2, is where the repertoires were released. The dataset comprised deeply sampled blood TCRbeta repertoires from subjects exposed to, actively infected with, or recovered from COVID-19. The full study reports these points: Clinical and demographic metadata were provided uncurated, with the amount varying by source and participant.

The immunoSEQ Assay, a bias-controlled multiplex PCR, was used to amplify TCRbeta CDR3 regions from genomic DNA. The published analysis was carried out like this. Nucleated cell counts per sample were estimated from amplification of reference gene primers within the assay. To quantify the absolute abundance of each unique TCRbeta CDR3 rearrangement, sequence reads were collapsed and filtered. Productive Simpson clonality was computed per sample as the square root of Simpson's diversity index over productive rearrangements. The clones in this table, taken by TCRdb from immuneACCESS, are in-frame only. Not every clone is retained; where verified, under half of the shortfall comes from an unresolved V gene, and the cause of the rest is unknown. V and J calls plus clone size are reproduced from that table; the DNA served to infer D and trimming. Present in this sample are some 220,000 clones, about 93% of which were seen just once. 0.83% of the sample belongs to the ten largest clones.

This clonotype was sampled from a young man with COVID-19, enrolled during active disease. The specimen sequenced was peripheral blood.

This receptor has the CDR3 CASSSSQGVITEAFF. In nucleotide form, the sequence is TGTGCCAGCAGCTCGTCACAGGGGGTTATCACTGAAGCTTTCTTT. The V and J segments used are TRBV7-6 and TRBJ1-1; TRBD1 aligns with 8 central bases. Trimming removed 4 bases from V and 4 bases from J; the gene matches leave 8 bases unexplained. The CDR3 runs 15 amino acids, cysteine and phenylalanine included. CDR3 DNA is the only sequence kept; it has 45 bases, read in frame from the first base. The germline V gene specifies SGHVS as CDR1 and FNYEAQ as CDR2.